One T cell receptor beta chain is described in this entry. This sample was taken from a study of blood T cell repertoires in COVID-19. Study summary: In each case, the material was cDNA or gDNA derived from T cells, B-cell-depleted T cells, or PBMCs.

This CDR3 is built from 16 residues. V lost 3 bases to trimming and J lost 0 bases, with 15 bases between them. Germline V gene data show CDR1 as SGHRS and CDR2 as YFSETQ. Authors' data handling: Estimation of nucleated cell counts relied on the amplification of reference gene primers. Here immunoSEQ multiplex PCR was the method, and the copy in TCRdb shows in-frame clones only, minus some. Clonal size and the V and J genes are those of that table, whereas D and trimming came from the DNA. The sample has a few hundred thousand clones, 87% seen once; the top ten hold 4.5% to 7%. This TCR derives from a woman aged 30 to 39 who had recovered from COVID-19. Sequenced sample: PBMCs or T cells enriched from blood (not recorded which). The chain recombines TRBV5-1 with TRBJ1-2; a weak D match, TRBD1 (5 bases). CDR3 DNA: TGCGCCAGCAGCTCTGGGACTTCCTTTGCTAACTATGGCTACACCTTC. This gives the protein CASSSGTSFANYGYTF.